The subject of this entry is one T cell receptor (beta chain). J lost 4 bases, V lost 4 bases, and 2 bases had no gene match. The CDR3 is made up of 15 amino acids. CDR1 is MNHEY and CDR2 is SVGEGT in the germline V gene. This sample stems from a study of blood T cell repertoires in COVID-19. The table came from immunoSEQ multiplex PCR; TCRdb's copy has only in-frame clones and leaves some out. The sample yields roughly 250,000 clones, 75% to 95% seen once. This clonotype originated in a person aged 18 to 35 with COVID-19, enrolled during active disease. The specimen sequenced was peripheral blood. The chain joins TRBV6-2 or TRBV6-3 to TRBJ2-2; 11 bases line up with TRBD2. DNA for the CDR3: TGTGCCAGCAGTTTAGCGGGAGGGAGCACCGGGGAGCTGTTTTTT. Translated: CASSLAGGSTGELFF.